The 3 T cell receptor beta chains in this list originate from one sample, sequenced in a study of vaccination and CD4 T cells after COVID-19. An Oncomine TCR Beta short-read assay was used to sequence the DNA from cultured CD4+ T cells. TCRdb re-analysed the PCR reads in MiXCR, keeping a single row per CDR3 protein. The repertoire holds 20,000 to 25,000 distinct CDR3 sequences, with 60% as singletons. Their specific antigens are unknown. Treatment denoted: approximately 11-day PBMC culture with coronavirus spike peptide pools or control peptides (ViraFEST assay). Sequenced material: CD4+ T cells from blood, cultured in vitro, taken after SARS-CoV-2 vaccination. All receptors come from a human donor who received a COVID-19 vaccine.

CDR3 region: CSAREGGTGELFF. CDR3 coding DNA: TGCAGTGCTAGAGAGGGCGGCACCGGGGAGCTGTTTTTT. This chain uses TRBV20-1 with TRBJ2-2; D is ambiguous. CDR1 and CDR2 from the germline V gene are DFQATT and SNEGSKA (reference sequence). The length of the CDR3 is 13 residues. Trimming left V 0 bases short and J 4 bases short, with 6 bases between.

The genes are TRBV24-1 and TRBJ2-7; D perhaps matches TRBD1 (6 bases). V shed 3 bases and J shed 2 bases, with 13 bases lying between them. The V gene's germline CDR1 is KGHDR and CDR2 SFDVKD. The CDR3 is made up of 15 amino acids. The CDR3 protein is CATSDGRRGTYEQYF. In nucleotides, the CDR3 is TGTGCCACCAGTGATGGTCGAAGGGGGACCTACGAGCAGTACTTC.

The CDR3 region is CASSPGRVGSNYGYTF. CDR3 in DNA: TGTGCCAGTAGTCCCGGCAGGGTGGGGTCTAACTATGGCTACACCTTC. V usage is TRBV19 and J usage is TRBJ1-2; D is perhaps TRBD1 (5 bases). Germline values: CDR1 LNHDA, CDR2 SQIVND (reference sequence). The V end was cut by 5 bases, the J end by 0 bases, with 16 bases between. The CDR3 runs to 16 residues.